This T cell receptor beta chain is drawn from a study of blood T cell repertoires in COVID-19. Study summary: Acute-phase and convalescent COVID-19 samples originated in the United States, Italy and Spain. PBMCs, B-cell-depleted T cells, or T cells were the source of the cDNA or gDNA that made up the material.

Methods used by the authors: Counts of nucleated cells, estimated from reference gene primer amplification, were obtained. Sequencing used immunoSEQ multiplex PCR; TCRdb keeps in-frame clones, though not all of them. For V, J and clone size, that table is used; D and trimming come from the DNA. In the table there are 150,000 to 200,000 clones, about nine tenths of which are singletons. Germline lookup yields CDR1 LGHNT and CDR2 FRNRAP. V was pared by 0 bases and J by 1 base, with 18 bases between. The CDR3 is 18 residues long. V usage is TRBV12-5 and J usage is TRBJ1-2, with D perhaps matching TRBD1 (5 bases). The receptor's source is a man aged 55 to 70 with active or convalescent COVID-19. The material sequenced was peripheral blood. CDR3 nucleotide sequence: TGTGCTAGTGGTTTGGTACGCCCCCGGGGAGGGGATAACTATGGCTACACCTTC. Protein: CASGLVRPRGGDNYGYTF. The whole variable domain, filled in from reference TRBV12-5 and TRBJ1-2, reads DARVTQTPRHKVTEMGQEVTMRCQPILGHNTVFWYRQTMMQGLELLAYFRNRAPLDDSGMPKDRFSAEMPDATLATLKIQPSEPRDSAVYFCASGLVRPRGGDNYGYTFGSGTRLTVV.